Given below is one TCR beta chain in context. Trimming left V 3 bases short and J 1 base short, with 11 bases between. CDR1 is SEHNR, CDR2 FQNEAQ, per germline (reference sequence). This CDR3 is built from 15 residues. The data were taken from a study of blood T cell repertoires in COVID-19. Produced via immunoSEQ multiplex PCR; TCRdb's table is partial and in-frame only. This table has 65,000 to 95,000 clones, around 80% appearing once. The gene calls are TRBV7-9 and TRBJ2-3; TRBD1 is a possible D gene (6 bases). The source material was peripheral blood. This TCR was recovered from a man in his 60s with COVID-19, enrolled during active disease. This CDR3 is CASSLTGPGTDTQYF. In DNA form, the CDR3 reads TGTGCCAGCAGCTTGACAGGCCCCGGCACAGATACGCAGTATTTT.